This T cell receptor beta chain was sequenced for a study of control samples from healthy donors and cancer patients. This table comes from immunoSEQ multiplex PCR, and its TCRdb copy is limited to in-frame clones, with some not included. The sample contains 200,000 to 250,000 clones, roughly 94% of which appear only once. Trimming removed 6 bases at V and 7 bases at J, with 18 bases between. The CDR3 runs to 14 residues. Germline V gene sequence: CDR1 LNHDA, CDR2 SQIVND (reference sequence). The rearrangement links TRBV19 to TRBJ1-2; D possibly corresponds to TRBD1 (5 bases). Input material: blood. This sequence was found in a man aged 50 to 59 in good health. The CDR3 region is CASRVGTAMSGYTF. The DNA of the CDR3 is TGTGCCAGTAGGGTCGGGACGGCCATGAGTGGCTACACCTTC.